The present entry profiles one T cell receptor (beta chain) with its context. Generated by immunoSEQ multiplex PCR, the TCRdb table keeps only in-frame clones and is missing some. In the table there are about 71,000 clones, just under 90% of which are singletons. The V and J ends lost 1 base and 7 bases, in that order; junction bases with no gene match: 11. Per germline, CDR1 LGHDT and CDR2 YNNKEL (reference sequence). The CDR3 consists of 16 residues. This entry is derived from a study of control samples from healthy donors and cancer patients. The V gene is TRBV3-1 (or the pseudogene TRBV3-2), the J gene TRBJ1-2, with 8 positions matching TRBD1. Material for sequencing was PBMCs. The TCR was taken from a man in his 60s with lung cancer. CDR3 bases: TGTGCCAGCAGCCAAGGAGCAGGGGGCGTCTTGAGTGGCTACACCTTC. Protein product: CASSQGAGGVLSGYTF.